Described below is a single TCR beta chain sequence and its context. Antigen unknown. The source of the sample is a study of cytomegalovirus exposure and HLA in healthy donors. The study, taken as a whole, reports: Associated with cytomegalovirus, according to the listing, were 164 TCR beta chains. 87-base-pair reads could not separate some V segments, including TRBV6-2 and TRBV6-3. It was reported that TCR beta sequences correctly inferred the HLA-A and HLA-B alleles for most subjects. As a later analysis showed, a missense DCLRE1C variant was linked to trimming of TCR beta V- and J-genes.

The ends lost 6 bases at V and 7 bases at J; junction bases unmatched: 3. Germline V gene data show CDR1 as SGHDN and CDR2 as FVKESK. The CDR3 length is 12 residues. Use of 60 Vbeta and 13 Jbeta primers characterized the PCR. Produced via immunoSEQ multiplex PCR; TCRdb's table is partial and in-frame only. The sample records 150,000 to 200,000 clones, approximately 80% being singletons. Sequencing was carried out using PBMCs. This chain connects TRBV14 to TRBJ2-7, with 10 bases aligning to TRBD2. The sequence came from a young woman in good health and CMV-seropositive. DNA of the CDR3: TGTGCCAGCAGGGGACTAGCGAAAGAGCAGTACTTC. Residues: CASRGLAKEQYF.